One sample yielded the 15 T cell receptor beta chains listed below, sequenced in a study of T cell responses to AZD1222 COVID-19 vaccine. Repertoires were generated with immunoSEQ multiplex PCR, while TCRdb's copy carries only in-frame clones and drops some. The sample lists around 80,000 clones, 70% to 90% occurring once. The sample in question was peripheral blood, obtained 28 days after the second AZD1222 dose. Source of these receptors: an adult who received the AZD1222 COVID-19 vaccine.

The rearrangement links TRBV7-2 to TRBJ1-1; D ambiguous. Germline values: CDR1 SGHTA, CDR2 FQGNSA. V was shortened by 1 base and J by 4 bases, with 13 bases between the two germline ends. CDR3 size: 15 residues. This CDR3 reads CASSLDSTRSTEAFF. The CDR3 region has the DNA TGTGCCAGCAGCTTAGACAGTACCCGGTCCACTGAAGCTTTCTTT.

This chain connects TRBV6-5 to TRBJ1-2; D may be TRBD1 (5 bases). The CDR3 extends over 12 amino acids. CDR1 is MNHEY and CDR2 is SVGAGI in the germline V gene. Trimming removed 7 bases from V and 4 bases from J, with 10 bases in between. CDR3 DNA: TGTGCCAGCAAGTTGCAGGGCTATGGCTACACCTTC. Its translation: CASKLQGYGYTF.

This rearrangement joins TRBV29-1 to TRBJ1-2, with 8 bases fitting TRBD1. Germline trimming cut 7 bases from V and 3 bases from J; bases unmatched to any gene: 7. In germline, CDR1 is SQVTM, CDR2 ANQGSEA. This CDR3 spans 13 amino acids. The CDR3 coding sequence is TGCAGCGCCTCGGAGACAGGGGACTATGGCTACACCTTC. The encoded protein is CSASETGDYGYTF.

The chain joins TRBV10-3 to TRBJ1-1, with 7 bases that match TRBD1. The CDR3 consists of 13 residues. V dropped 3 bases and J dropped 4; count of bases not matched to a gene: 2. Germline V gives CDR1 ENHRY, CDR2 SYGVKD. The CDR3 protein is CAISDQGVTEAFF. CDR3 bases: TGTGCCATCAGTGATCAGGGGGTCACTGAAGCTTTCTTT.

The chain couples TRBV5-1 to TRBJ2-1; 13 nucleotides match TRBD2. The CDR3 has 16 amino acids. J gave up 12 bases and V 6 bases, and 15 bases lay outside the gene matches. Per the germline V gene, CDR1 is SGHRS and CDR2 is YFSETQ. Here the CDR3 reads CASIPLAGGPIRRQFF. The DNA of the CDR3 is TGCGCCAGCATCCCACTAGCGGGAGGGCCTATTCGGCGGCAGTTCTTC. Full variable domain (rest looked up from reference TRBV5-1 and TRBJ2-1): KAGVTQTPRYLIKTRGQQVTLSCSPISGHRSVSWYQQTPGQGLQFLFEYFSETQRNKGNFPGRFSGRQFSNSRSEMNVSTLELGDSALYLCASIPLAGGPIRRQFFGPGTRLTVL.

CDR3 amino acids: CASSDGTGALNEQYF. The CDR3 DNA reads TGTGCCAGCAGCGACGGGACGGGAGCCCTGAACGAGCAGTACTTC. This rearrangement joins TRBV6-2 or TRBV6-3 to TRBJ2-7, with TRBD2 as a possible D gene (6 bases). The CDR3 runs to 15 residues. V dropped 6 bases and J dropped 5 bases, with 20 bases sitting between them. Germline assignment: CDR1 MNHEY and CDR2 SVGEGT.

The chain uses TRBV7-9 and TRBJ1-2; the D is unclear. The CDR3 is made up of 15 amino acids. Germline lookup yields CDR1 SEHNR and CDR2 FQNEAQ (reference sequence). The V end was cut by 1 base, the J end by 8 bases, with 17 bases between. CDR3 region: CASSLGDPQLYGYTF. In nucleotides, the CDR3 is TGTGCCAGCAGCTTAGGAGACCCCCAACTGTACGGCTACACCTTC. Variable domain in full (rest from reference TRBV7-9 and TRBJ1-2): DTGVSQNPRHKITKRGQNVTFRCDPISEHNRLYWYRQTLGQGPEFLTYFQNEAQLEKSRLLSDRFSAERPKGSFSTLEIQRTEQGDSAMYLCASSLGDPQLYGYTFGSGTRLTVV.

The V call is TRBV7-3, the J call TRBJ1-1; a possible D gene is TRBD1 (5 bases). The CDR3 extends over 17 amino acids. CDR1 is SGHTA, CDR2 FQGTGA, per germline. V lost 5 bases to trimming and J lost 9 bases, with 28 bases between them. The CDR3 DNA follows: TGTGCCAGCAGCCCGACCTTAATGGACAAGAGGCGTGGGAAAGCTTTCTTT. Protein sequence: CASSPTLMDKRRGKAFF.

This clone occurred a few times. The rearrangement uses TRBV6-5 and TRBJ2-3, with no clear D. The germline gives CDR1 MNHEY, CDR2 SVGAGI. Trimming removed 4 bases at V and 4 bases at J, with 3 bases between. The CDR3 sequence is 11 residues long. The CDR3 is CASSFADTQYF. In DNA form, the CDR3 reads TGTGCCAGCAGTTTTGCAGATACGCAGTATTTT.

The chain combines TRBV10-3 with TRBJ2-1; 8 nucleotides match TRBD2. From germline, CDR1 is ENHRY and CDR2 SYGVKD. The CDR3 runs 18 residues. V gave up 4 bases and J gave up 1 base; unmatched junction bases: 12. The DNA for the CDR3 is TGTGCCATCAGTGGGACGGAGGGCGGGAGGAGTTCCTACAATGAGCAGTTCTTC. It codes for CAISGTEGGRSSYNEQFF.

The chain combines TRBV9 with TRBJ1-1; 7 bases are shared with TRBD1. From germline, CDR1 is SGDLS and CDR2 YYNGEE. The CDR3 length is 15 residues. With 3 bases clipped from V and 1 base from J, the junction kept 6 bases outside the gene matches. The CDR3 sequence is CASSGQGLPNTEAFF. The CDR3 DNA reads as TGTGCCAGCAGCGGACAGGGACTCCCGAACACTGAAGCTTTCTTT.

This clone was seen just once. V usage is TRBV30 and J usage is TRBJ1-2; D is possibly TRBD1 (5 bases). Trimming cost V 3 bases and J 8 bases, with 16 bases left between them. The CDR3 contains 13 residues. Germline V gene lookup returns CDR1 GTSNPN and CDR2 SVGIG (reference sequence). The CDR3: CAWSPSGAGGYTF. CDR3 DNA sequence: TGTGCCTGGAGCCCCTCCGGGGCAGGCGGCTACACCTTC.

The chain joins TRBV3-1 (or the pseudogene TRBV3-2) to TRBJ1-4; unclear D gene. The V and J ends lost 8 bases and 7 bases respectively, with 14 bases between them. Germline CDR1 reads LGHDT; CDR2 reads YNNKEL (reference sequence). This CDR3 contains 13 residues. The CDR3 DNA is TGTGCCAGCGAGGCGGGAGTGACTGAAAAACTGTTTTTT. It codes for CASEAGVTEKLFF.

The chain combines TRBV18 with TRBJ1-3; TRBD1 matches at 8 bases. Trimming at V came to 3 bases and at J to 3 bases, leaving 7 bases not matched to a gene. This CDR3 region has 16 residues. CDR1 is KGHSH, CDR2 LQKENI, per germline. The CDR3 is CASSPPNRGDGNTIYF. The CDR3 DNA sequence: TGTGCCAGCTCACCCCCCAACAGGGGGGATGGAAACACCATATATTTT.

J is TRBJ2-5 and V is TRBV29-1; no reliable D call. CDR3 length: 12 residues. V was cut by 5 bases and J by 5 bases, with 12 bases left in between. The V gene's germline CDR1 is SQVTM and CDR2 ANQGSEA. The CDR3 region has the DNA TGCAGCGTTAGGCCCAACTCGGAGACCCAGTACTTC. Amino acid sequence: CSVRPNSETQYF.